The rows below give T cell receptor beta chains drawn from one sample of a study of blood T cell repertoires in COVID-19. TCRdb keeps only in-frame clones here, not all; method: immunoSEQ multiplex PCR. The table shows 100,000 to 150,000 clones, with over 75% occurring only once. The sequenced material came from peripheral blood. Receptors were obtained from a man aged 45-65 years with acute or convalescent COVID-19. Each CDR3 is given with its conserved first and last residue. A D gene is named only where the DNA matches it firmly. Not every row has a clone size; where given, it reads once, few, many or a size class.

j_call v_call clone_size d_call cdr3_aa cdr3_nt
TRBJ1-2 TRBV19 . . CASSSGNYGYTF TGTGCCAGTAGCTCAGGGAACTATGGCTACACCTTC
TRBJ1-2 TRBV12-3/TRBV12-4 . TRBD1 CASRRQGAGYTF TGTGCCAGCAGGCGACAGGGGGCTGGCTACACCTTC
TRBJ1-3 TRBV19 many TRBD1 CASTLTGFGNTIYF TGTGCCAGTACCCTGACAGGGTTTGGAAACACCATATATTTT
TRBJ1-3 TRBV30 . . CAWMPLGGPLSGNTIYF TGTGCCTGGATGCCTCTTGGGGGCCCTCTCTCTGGAAACACCATATATTTT
TRBJ1-2 TRBV9 . . CASSGPGQPSFYYGYTF TGTGCCAGCAGCGGACCGGGACAACCGTCGTTTTACTATGGCTACACCTTC
TRBJ2-3 TRBV19 . . CASMSGTDTQYF TGTGCCAGCATGTCAGGGACAGATACGCAGTATTTT
TRBJ2-1 TRBV11-1 . TRBD2 CASSLQAGASNEQFF TGTGCCAGCAGCCTCCAAGCGGGAGCCAGCAATGAGCAGTTCTTC
TRBJ2-5 TRBV4-1 . . CASSQADTETQYF TGCGCCAGCAGCCAGGCGGACACGGAGACCCAGTACTTC
TRBJ2-7 TRBV5-4 . . CASSLDGRPYEQYF TGTGCCAGCAGCTTGGATGGCAGGCCCTACGAGCAGTACTTC
TRBJ2-3 TRBV27 . TRBD2 CASSPMIAGGPGDTQYF TGTGCCAGCAGCCCAATGATCGCGGGAGGGCCGGGAGATACGCAGTATTTT
TRBJ1-1 TRBV7-2 . . CASSPRTAMNTEAFF TGTGCCAGCAGCCCCCGGACAGCCATGAACACTGAAGCTTTCTTT
TRBJ2-1 TRBV9 . TRBD2 CASSVEVSRASGIVGGNEQFF TGTGCCAGCAGCGTAGAAGTTAGTAGGGCTAGCGGTATAGTGGGGGGGAATGAGCAGTTCTTC
TRBJ2-2 TRBV19 once . CASIGAAGELFF TGTGCCAGTATAGGGGCCGCCGGGGAGCTGTTTTTT
TRBJ2-5 TRBV5-4 . . CASSLDRYQETQYF TGTGCCAGCAGCTTGGACAGGTACCAAGAGACCCAGTACTTC
TRBJ2-5 TRBV6-5 . . CASSFSGWETQYF TGTGCCAGCAGTTTCTCTGGCTGGGAGACCCAGTACTTC
TRBJ2-6 TRBV7-3 . . CASSPRAGANVLTF TGTGCCAGCAGCCCCAGGGCCGGGGCCAACGTCCTGACTTTC
TRBJ2-3 TRBV10-1 . TRBD2 CASSDLAVNTDTQYF TGCGCCAGCAGTGACCTAGCGGTTAACACAGATACGCAGTATTTT
TRBJ1-4 TRBV7-9 . TRBD1 CASSSDRVGEKLFF TGTGCCAGCAGCTCAGACAGGGTCGGGGAAAAACTGTTTTTT
TRBJ2-7 TRBV11-1 . . CASTFDGSSGYEQYF TGTGCCAGCACCTTCGACGGGAGCTCGGGTTACGAGCAGTACTTC
TRBJ1-6 TRBV3-1/TRBV3-2 . . CASSTQQGLNSPLHF TGTGCCAGCAGCACCCAACAGGGCCTAAATTCACCCCTCCACTTT
TRBJ2-2 TRBV5-1 . TRBD2 CASSLALASGGAGELFF TGCGCCAGCAGCTTGGCCCTGGCTAGCGGGGGAGCCGGGGAGCTGTTTTTT
TRBJ2-7 TRBV10-2 . TRBD1 CASTPRQGFYEQYF TGCGCCAGCACTCCGAGACAGGGGTTCTACGAGCAGTACTTC
TRBJ2-1 TRBV6-4 . TRBD1 CASSDGTGVRNEQFF TGTGCCAGCAGTGACGGAACAGGGGTCCGCAATGAGCAGTTCTTC
TRBJ2-5 TRBV6-5 . TRBD1 CASSYGQGTEETQYF TGTGCCAGCAGTTACGGACAGGGGACAGAAGAGACCCAGTACTTC
TRBJ2-3 TRBV7-3 . . CASSLWGQNTDTQYF TGTGCCAGCAGCTTGTGGGGGCAGAACACAGATACGCAGTATTTT
TRBJ2-1 TRBV7-3 . TRBD2 CASSLSPAGVLEYDEQFF TGTGCCAGCAGCTTATCGCCAGCGGGAGTTTTAGAGTACGATGAGCAGTTCTTC
TRBJ2-1 TRBV4-2 . TRBD2 CASSQDSLLAGRNEQFF TGTGCCAGCAGCCAAGATTCTTTACTAGCGGGGCGCAATGAGCAGTTCTTC
TRBJ1-3 TRBV6-6 few . CASSYWQGGNTIYF TGTGCCAGCAGTTACTGGCAGGGCGGAAACACCATATATTTT
TRBJ2-1 TRBV6-2/TRBV6-3 . TRBD1 CASSYQGATGDEQFF TGTGCCAGCAGTTATCAGGGAGCGACAGGGGATGAGCAGTTCTTC
TRBJ1-2 TRBV19 few . CASSTTANYGYTF TGTGCCAGTAGTACGACAGCAAACTATGGCTACACCTTC
TRBJ1-2 TRBV21-1 few . CASSKGGNYGYTF TGTGCCAGCAGCAAAGGAGGGAACTATGGCTACACCTTC
TRBJ2-7 TRBV27 . TRBD1 CASSFHDRGEQYF TGTGCCAGCAGTTTCCACGACAGGGGAGAGCAGTACTTC
TRBJ2-1 TRBV19 once TRBD1 CASSTGAPDEQFF TGTGCCAGTAGCACAGGGGCGCCTGATGAGCAGTTCTTC
TRBJ1-1 TRBV29-1 . . CSVPSTGNTEAFF TGCAGCGTACCCAGTACAGGGAACACTGAAGCTTTCTTT
TRBJ1-5 TRBV10-2 . TRBD1 CASTGTGSNQPQHF TGCGCCAGCACCGGGACAGGGAGCAATCAGCCCCAGCATTTT
TRBJ2-3 TRBV2 . . CASSDSLDSRSDTQYF TGTGCCAGCAGCGACTCATTGGACAGTAGATCAGATACGCAGTATTTT
TRBJ2-4 TRBV27 . . CASSNNRVPYKNIQYF TGTGCCAGCAGTAATAACAGGGTACCCTACAAAAACATTCAGTACTTC
TRBJ1-6 TRBV9 . TRBD1 CASSPSIGTGANSPLHF TGTGCCAGCAGCCCATCTATCGGGACAGGGGCGAATTCACCCCTCCACTTT
TRBJ1-2 TRBV4-1 once . CASSQALPGANYGYTF TGCGCCAGCAGCCAAGCCCTGCCGGGTGCGAACTATGGCTACACCTTC
TRBJ1-1 TRBV7-9 . . CASSPSVGVNTEAFF TGTGCCAGCAGCCCCTCGGTAGGGGTGAACACTGAAGCTTTCTTT
TRBJ2-1 TRBV28 . TRBD1 CASSFTGDSYNEQFF TGTGCCAGCAGTTTCACAGGGGACTCCTACAATGAGCAGTTCTTC
TRBJ2-3 TRBV18 . TRBD1 CASSPGTGDTDTQYF TGTGCCAGCTCACCGGGGACAGGAGACACAGATACGCAGTATTTT
TRBJ1-2 TRBV30 . TRBD1 CAWSVGGSVGYTF TGTGCCTGGAGTGTAGGGGGCTCTGTTGGCTACACCTTC
TRBJ2-5 TRBV5-1 . . CASSLMGASVMETQYF TGCGCCAGCAGCTTGATGGGGGCCTCGGTTATGGAGACCCAGTACTTC
TRBJ1-4 TRBV7-9 . TRBD1 CASSLTTGGGEKLFF TGTGCCAGCAGCCTAACGACAGGGGGCGGTGAAAAACTGTTTTTT
TRBJ2-1 TRBV24-1 . . CATSDSLATTYNEQFF TGTGCCACCAGTGACTCGCTAGCGACGACCTACAATGAGCAGTTCTTC
TRBJ1-5 TRBV5-1 . TRBD1 CASSPTGIANQPQHF TGCGCCAGCAGCCCGACAGGGATTGCCAATCAGCCCCAGCATTTT
TRBJ1-2 TRBV7-9 . TRBD1 CASSAGTGSSRYGYTF TGTGCCAGCAGCGCAGGGACAGGGAGCTCTCGCTATGGCTACACCTTC
TRBJ2-7 TRBV28 once TRBD1 CASSRTGSSYEQYF TGTGCCAGCAGCAGGACAGGGAGCTCCTACGAGCAGTACTTC
TRBJ2-2 TRBV19 few TRBD2 CASSIDPAGGRVGELFF TGTGCCAGTAGTATAGATCCCGCGGGAGGGCGAGTCGGGGAGCTGTTTTTT
TRBJ1-1 TRBV2 . . CAGEGDTEAFF TGTGCCGGTGAGGGGGACACTGAAGCTTTCTTT
TRBJ2-5 TRBV3-1/TRBV3-2 . . CASSQDQGRQETQYF TGTGCCAGCAGCCAAGATCAGGGCCGACAAGAGACCCAGTACTTC
TRBJ1-1 TRBV2 . . CASRDWEGSGTEAFF TGTGCCAGCAGAGATTGGGAGGGGTCAGGCACTGAAGCTTTCTTT